These T cell receptor beta chains were read from a single sample in a study of CXCR3-negative and CXCR3-positive naive CD8 T cells. TCRdb re-called the 5' RACE reads; one entry per CDR3 protein, DNA not given. The table counts over 45,000 distinct CDR3 sequences; approximately 15% lies in the top ten. Material for sequencing was memory CD8+ T cells from blood. These receptors came from a human donor in good health. Some clones in this sample may be carry-over from other donors' samples. CDR3s include the opening cysteine and the closing phenylalanine or tryptophan. Only some rows state a clone size, as once, few, many or a class for expanded clones.

v_gene,abundance,j_gene,CDR3aa
TRBV29-1,.,TRBJ2-1,CSVEQVSSYNEQFF
TRBV7-2,.,TRBJ2-7,CASSSTGGAVNEQYF
TRBV30,.,TRBJ1-1,CAWGPGTGDTEAFF
TRBV7-9,.,TRBJ1-1,CASHLGGYTEAFF
TRBV15,.,TRBJ2-1,CATSLGGTDNEQFF
TRBV10-3,.,TRBJ1-6,CAIRDSNSPLHF
TRBV5-6,.,TRBJ2-7,CASSITTGEQYF
TRBV28,.,TRBJ2-5,CASSFPGSETQYF
TRBV5-5,.,TRBJ2-2,CASSLYLKRGSNTGELFF
TRBV6-5,.,TRBJ1-4,CASSRTETNEKLFF
TRBV12-3/TRBV12-4,.,TRBJ2-7,CASSSGNYEQYF
TRBV10-3,.,TRBJ1-4,CAISESTATNEKLFF
TRBV20-1,.,TRBJ2-2,CSASGVSSDTGELFF
TRBV20-1,.,TRBJ1-5,CSAAGTGGGNQPQHF
TRBV28,.,TRBJ2-2,CASNQDRVATGELFF
TRBV3-1,.,TRBJ2-7,CASSQDLQTYEQYF
TRBV6-6,.,TRBJ1-5,CASSYDSEVGQPQHF
TRBV28,medium-sized,TRBJ2-1,CASSFGGEGGVYNEQFF
TRBV20-1,.,TRBJ2-1,CSARDFQQLGNEQFF
TRBV4-2,.,TRBJ2-3,CASSSLQGVGTDTQYF
TRBV20-1,.,TRBJ1-1,CSARQGLGTEAFF